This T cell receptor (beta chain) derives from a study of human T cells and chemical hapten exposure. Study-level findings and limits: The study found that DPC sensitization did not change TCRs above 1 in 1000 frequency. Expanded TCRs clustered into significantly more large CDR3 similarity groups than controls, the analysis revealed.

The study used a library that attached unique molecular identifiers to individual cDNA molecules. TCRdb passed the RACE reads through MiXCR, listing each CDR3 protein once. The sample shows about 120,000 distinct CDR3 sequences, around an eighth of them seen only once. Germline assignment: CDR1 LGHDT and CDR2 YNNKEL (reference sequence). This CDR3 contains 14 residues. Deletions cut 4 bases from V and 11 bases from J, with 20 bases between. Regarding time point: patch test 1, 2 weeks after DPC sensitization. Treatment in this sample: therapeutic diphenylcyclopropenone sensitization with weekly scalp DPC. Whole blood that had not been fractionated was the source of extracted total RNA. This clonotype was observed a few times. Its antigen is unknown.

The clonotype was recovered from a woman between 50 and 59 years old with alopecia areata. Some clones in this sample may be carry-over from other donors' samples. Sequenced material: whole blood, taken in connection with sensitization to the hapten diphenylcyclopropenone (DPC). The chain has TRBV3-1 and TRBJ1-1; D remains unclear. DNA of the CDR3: TGTGCCAGCAGCCTCTCTGTTTGGAGGGCTCGGGCTTTCTTT. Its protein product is CASSLSVWRARAFF.